This T cell receptor beta chain was profiled in a study of OX40 agonist ivuxolimab in advanced cancers. To note about this clone: The antigen remains unidentified.

The protocol was immunoSEQ multiplex PCR, while the TCRdb copy is restricted to in-frame clones and leaves out a portion. The sample has about 62,000 clones; roughly 85% are singletons. Study-wide points: Among T cells, CD8+ cells averaged more expanded clones than CD4+ cells. Partly responding patients at 0.1-3.0 mg/kg showed some of the smallest clonal expansion.

This CDR3 has 16 residues. The gene calls are TRBV21-1 and TRBJ2-3; no check of the table's D call, TRBD2, against the DNA was made. TRBV21-1 corresponds to a pseudogene. The receptor was isolated from an adult with an advanced solid tumor such as melanoma, head and neck, liver or kidney cancer. Sequencing was performed on CD4+ or CD8+ T cells sorted from blood, taken in a trial of the OX40 agonist ivuxolimab. CDR3 region: CASSKDGGGNTDTQYF. The CDR3 DNA reads TGTGCCAGCAGCAAAGATGGGGGAGGAAACACAGATACGCAGTATTTT.